One and the same sample provided the 26 T cell receptor beta chains below, sequenced in a study of blood T cell repertoires in COVID-19. Measured with immunoSEQ multiplex PCR; TCRdb has only the in-frame clones, and not every one. The repertoire includes 300,000 to 400,000 clones, more than 85% of them detected once, and 2.5% to 3.5% sits in the top ten. Material: peripheral blood. Receptor source: a human donor in a cohort sampled during active COVID-19.

The chain recombines TRBV9 with TRBJ2-7, with 7 bases that match TRBD2. The CDR3 covers 14 residues. CDR1 and CDR2 from the germline V gene are SGDLS and YYNGEE. V lost 1 base to trimming and J lost 3 bases; unmatched junction nucleotides: 4. CDR3 region: CASSVNAGVYEQYF. For the CDR3, the DNA is TGTGCCAGCAGCGTAAACGCGGGGGTCTACGAGCAGTACTTC.

The J gene is TRBJ1-1, the V gene TRBV6-6, with unresolved D. Trimming left V 6 bases short and J 0 bases short, with 8 bases between. Germline V gene data show CDR1 as MNHNY and CDR2 as SVGAGI (reference sequence). This CDR3 spans 13 amino acids. CDR3 loop: CASSSNMNTEAFF. CDR3 coding DNA: TGTGCCAGCAGCTCCAACATGAACACTGAAGCTTTCTTT.

V usage is TRBV5-6 and J usage is TRBJ2-7; TRBD2 matches 8 bases. In germline, CDR1 is SGHDT, CDR2 YYEEEE. Unmatched junction bases numbered 12, after V lost 4 bases and J lost 3 bases. The CDR3 has 16 amino acids. The CDR3 loop is CASSPLAAGEYYEQYF. The CDR3 DNA sequence: TGTGCCAGCAGCCCGCTGGCAGCGGGGGAATACTACGAGCAGTACTTC.

The sample holds one count of this clone. V is TRBV29-1 and J is TRBJ2-1; 8 nucleotides line up with TRBD1. There are 13 residues in the CDR3. V dropped 1 base and J dropped 7; count of bases not matched to a gene: 3. Germline CDR1 and CDR2: SQVTM and ANQGSEA. The CDR3 bases are TGCAGCGTTGAAGGGACAGGGAGGAATGAGCAGTTCTTC. Protein product: CSVEGTGRNEQFF.

Only a few counts were recorded for this clone. The V and J genes are TRBV2 and TRBJ2-7; 7 bases match TRBD2. The CDR3 covers 12 residues. The ends lost 6 bases at V and 6 bases at J; junction bases unmatched: 5. Germline V gene lookup returns CDR1 SNHLY and CDR2 FYNNEI. CDR3 coding DNA: TGTGCCAGCAGGACTAGCTTTGGCGAGCAGTACTTC. Amino acid sequence: CASRTSFGEQYF. The full variable domain, its missing parts supplied by reference TRBV2 and TRBJ2-7, is EPEVTQTPSHQVTQMGQEVILRCVPISNHLYFYWYRQILGQKVEFLVSFYNNEISEKSEIFDDQFSVERPDGSNFTLKIRSTKLEDSAMYFCASRTSFGEQYFGPGTRLTVT.

This chain uses TRBV3-1 (or the pseudogene TRBV3-2) with TRBJ2-1; TRBD2 aligns across 11 bases. Unmatched junction bases numbered 12, after V lost 4 bases and J lost 7 bases. This CDR3 contains 17 residues. The germline CDR1 and CDR2 sequences are LGHDT and YNNKEL (reference sequence). The chain's CDR3 is CASSPQTRLAGNNEQFF. In DNA form, the CDR3 reads TGTGCCAGCAGCCCGCAGACTCGACTAGCGGGAAATAATGAGCAGTTCTTC.

V gene TRBV5-1 combines with J gene TRBJ2-7; TRBD2 matches 11 bases. Germline V gene sequence: CDR1 SGHRS, CDR2 YFSETQ. V dropped 8 bases and J dropped 0; count of bases not matched to a gene: 7. CDR3 length equals 15 residues. The CDR3: CASMQLAGASYEQYF. In DNA form, the CDR3 reads TGCGCCAGTATGCAACTAGCGGGGGCCTCCTACGAGCAGTACTTC.

About this clone: In the same sample, other DNA sequences code for this CDR3. CDR3 sequence (DNA): TGTGCCAGTAGTATTGCAGGGAGGGACACTGAAGCTTTCTTT. It specifies CASSIAGRDTEAFF. The rearrangement joins TRBV19 to TRBJ1-1, with D maybe TRBD1 (5 bases). CDR1 and CDR2 from the germline V gene are LNHDA and SQIVND (reference sequence). The CDR3 sequence is 14 residues long. V lost 3 bases, J lost 3 bases, and 11 bases lay in between.

The chain uses TRBV6-5 and TRBJ2-3; 7 bases are a match to TRBD1. V shed 8 bases and J 4 bases; nucleotides not matched to a gene: 0. There are 11 residues in the CDR3. Germline V gives CDR1 MNHEY, CDR2 SVGAGI. CDR3 region: CASQGADTQYF. The CDR3 bases are TGTGCCAGCCAGGGGGCAGATACGCAGTATTTT.

This chain uses TRBV28 with TRBJ2-7; tentative D call: TRBD2 (5 bases). The CDR3 totals 12 residues. Germline assignment: CDR1 MDHEN and CDR2 SYDVKM. V was cut by 6 bases and J by 3 bases, with 9 bases left in between. The CDR3 DNA reads TGTGCCAGCAGCCGGGGAATCTACGAGCAGTACTTC. Protein product: CASSRGIYEQYF.

The chain links TRBV5-6 to TRBJ2-5; weak D call: TRBD2 (5 bases). The CDR3 has 16 amino acids. The germline V and J ends were trimmed by 3 bases and 3 bases, with 18 bases remaining between them. The germline gives CDR1 SGHDT, CDR2 YYEEEE. In DNA, the CDR3 is TGTGCCAGCAGCTCTGGACTCGTTCTGACAAAAGAGACCCAGTACTTC. It is translated as CASSSGLVLTKETQYF.

V gene TRBV3-1 (or the pseudogene TRBV3-2) combines with J gene TRBJ2-2; TRBD1 matches 10 bases. The CDR3 has 18 residues. CDR1 is LGHDT and CDR2 is YNNKEL in the germline V gene (reference sequence). J gave up 0 bases and V 3 bases, and 7 bases lay outside the gene matches. CDR3 coding DNA: TGTGCCAGCAGCCAGGAAGACAGGGGGCCTACGAACACCGGGGAGCTGTTTTTT. Its protein is CASSQEDRGPTNTGELFF.

The sample holds one count of this clone. The CDR3 DNA sequence: TGTGCCAGCTCACCGACTAGTTTCGCCGGGGAGCTGTTTTTT. The encoded protein is CASSPTSFAGELFF. The genes are TRBV18 and TRBJ2-2, with D possibly matching TRBD2 (6 bases). Between the trimmed V and J ends, which lost 3 bases and 6 bases, there was a span of 11 bases. Germline V gene lookup returns CDR1 KGHSH and CDR2 LQKENI. This CDR3 has 14 residues.

V is TRBV19 and J is TRBJ2-1, with TRBD2 matching 13 bases. The V gene end was trimmed by 1 base and the J gene end by 6 bases; junction bases not matched to a gene: 18. Germline lookup yields CDR1 LNHDA and CDR2 SQIVND (reference sequence). The CDR3 length is 21 residues. The CDR3 here is CASSIGPFGLAGEFKTNEQFF. The CDR3 nucleotides are TGTGCCAGTAGTATAGGCCCCTTTGGACTAGCGGGAGAGTTTAAAACCAATGAGCAGTTCTTC.

This sequence joins TRBV7-9 and TRBJ1-4; 7 nucleotides align to TRBD1. Germline-derived CDR1 and CDR2 are SEHNR and FQNEAQ (reference sequence). The CDR3 sequence is 16 residues long. V shed 4 bases, J shed 7 bases, and the junction held 12 bases outside the gene matches. This chain's CDR3 is CASSSTTGARGEKLFF. The CDR3 nucleotides are TGTGCCAGCAGCTCCACTACAGGGGCGAGGGGTGAAAAACTGTTTTTT.

The chain uses TRBV29-1 and TRBJ1-2; 10 bases agree with TRBD1. This CDR3 comprises 13 residues. V gave up 7 bases and J gave up 7 bases; unmatched junction bases: 9. Germline assignment: CDR1 SQVTM and CDR2 ANQGSEA. The CDR3 coding sequence is TGCAGCGGGTTGGACAGGGGGGGATTTGGCTACACCTTC. This gives the protein CSGLDRGGFGYTF.

This clone was observed a few times. The rearrangement uses TRBV10-2 and TRBJ1-5, with D perhaps TRBD1 (5 bases). V gave up 5 bases and J gave up 7 bases, with 12 bases separating them. The CDR3 spans 13 residues. Looked up from germline, CDR1 is WSHSY and CDR2 is SAAADI. The CDR3 loop reads CASSFGARQPQHF. DNA for the CDR3: TGCGCCAGCAGTTTTGGGGCGAGGCAGCCCCAGCATTTT.

The chain carries TRBV9 and TRBJ2-1; 7 positions match TRBD2. The V and J ends lost 0 bases and 0 bases, in that order; junction bases with no gene match: 9. This CDR3 is 18 amino acids long. Per germline, CDR1 SGDLS and CDR2 YYNGEE. The CDR3: CASSVVPLGGSSYNEQFF. The CDR3 nucleotides read TGTGCCAGCAGCGTAGTGCCCCTCGGCGGGAGCTCCTACAATGAGCAGTTCTTC.

This rearrangement joins TRBV15 to TRBJ1-4; 10 bases line up with TRBD1. V shed 4 bases, J shed 10 bases, and the junction held 9 bases outside the gene matches. The CDR3 has 15 amino acids. Germline V gene data show CDR1 as LNHNV and CDR2 as YYDKDF (reference sequence). The CDR3 loop is CATSTPMTGGGKLFF. The CDR3, as DNA: TGTGCCACCAGCACGCCGATGACAGGGGGCGGAAAACTGTTTTTT.

The chain links TRBV20-1 to TRBJ2-1; D possibly uses TRBD1 or TRBD2 (6 bases each). This CDR3 contains 14 residues. V dropped 3 bases and J dropped 8 bases, with 17 bases sitting between them. In germline, CDR1 is DFQATT, CDR2 SNEGSKA (reference sequence). This CDR3 is CSASGGAGLHEQFF. Here the CDR3 DNA reads TGCAGTGCTAGTGGGGGCGCGGGGTTGCATGAGCAGTTCTTC.

By share, this clone ranks as medium-sized (0.01 to 0.1%). The chain links TRBV14 to TRBJ2-3; 7 nucleotides line up with TRBD2. The CDR3 loop spans 16 amino acids. Germline V gene sequence: CDR1 SGHDN, CDR2 FVKESK. V was pared by 3 bases and J by 4 bases, with 10 bases of the junction left unmatched. CDR3 nucleotides: TGTGCCAGCAGCCATGCGTGGCGGGAGTTATCAGATACGCAGTATTTT. Translation gives CASSHAWRELSDTQYF.

Concerning this clone itself: The same CDR3 can be traced to other DNA sequences in this sample. The chain couples TRBV18 to TRBJ2-7; 7 bases are a match to TRBD1. From germline, CDR1 is KGHSH and CDR2 LQKENI. V shed 3 bases, J shed 4 bases, and the junction held 0 bases outside the gene matches. The CDR3 runs to 12 residues. CDR3 DNA sequence: TGTGCCAGCTCACCGACAGGGTACGAGCAGTACTTC. Translating it yields CASSPTGYEQYF. Full variable domain (rest looked up from reference TRBV18 and TRBJ2-7): NAGVMQNPRHLVRRRGQEARLRCSPMKGHSHVYWYRQLPEEGLKFMVYLQKENIIDESGMPKERFSAEFPKEGPSILRIQQVVRGDSAAYFCASSPTGYEQYFGPGTRLTVT.

On this clone itself: Additional DNA sequences in this sample encode the identical CDR3. The chain has TRBV2 and TRBJ2-3, with D uncertain. Germline V lookup: CDR1 SNHLY, CDR2 FYNNEI. Trimming cost V 8 bases and J 0 bases, with 12 bases left between them. The CDR3 has 14 residues. CDR3 amino acids: CASRGLFSTDTQYF. DNA for the CDR3: TGTGCCAGCCGAGGCTTGTTTAGCACAGATACGCAGTATTTT.

The rearrangement joins TRBV6-5 to TRBJ1-4, with D possibly TRBD1 on 5 matching bases. The ends were cut back, 5 bases at V and 8 bases at J, with 15 bases in the middle. The CDR3 runs 14 residues. Germline V lookup: CDR1 MNHEY, CDR2 SVGAGI. This CDR3 reads CASSPQVRAEKLFF. CDR3 DNA sequence: TGTGCCAGCAGTCCACAGGTCAGGGCGGAAAAACTGTTTTTT.

This chain uses TRBV7-3 with TRBJ2-6, with 7 bases fitting TRBD1. Germline-derived CDR1 and CDR2 are SGHTA and FQGTGA. CDR3 size: 20 residues. Germline trimming cut 5 bases from V and 1 base from J; bases unmatched to any gene: 17. CDR3 nucleotides: TGTGCCAGCAGCCCCCAGGGGGTTGGCAGGGGAAGTTCTGGGGCCAACGTCCTGACTTTC. Residues: CASSPQGVGRGSSGANVLTF.

The chain is built from TRBV2 and TRBJ1-1, with D perhaps matching TRBD1 (5 bases). Germline CDR1 and CDR2: SNHLY and FYNNEI. Trimming took off 5 bases at V and 4 bases at J, with 11 bases between the two ends. The CDR3 consists of 13 residues. The CDR3 region is CASSIDRGTEAFF. As DNA, the CDR3 is TGTGCCAGCAGTATCGACAGAGGCACTGAAGCTTTCTTT.